This T cell receptor beta chain was documented in a study of blood T cell repertoires in COVID-19. At the level of the study: Samples of COVID-19 (acute and convalescent) were obtained from the United States, Italy and Spain. The analysed material was cDNA or gDNA that came from T cells, B-cell-depleted T cells, or PBMCs.

Original analysis: Estimates of nucleated cell counts were drawn from the amplification of reference gene primers. Profiling relied on immunoSEQ multiplex PCR, and the TCRdb table lists in-frame clones only, not all of them. V and J calls and clone size come straight from that table; D and trimming were deduced from the DNA. Of 120,000 to 150,000 clones listed, about 77% are singletons. Trimming took 4 bases from V and 3 from J; bases not matched to a gene: 7. The CDR3 has 16 residues. Germline CDR1 and CDR2: KGHDR and SFDVKD. Sample: peripheral blood. This TCR was recovered from a man between 60 and 75 years old with acute or convalescent COVID-19. This rearrangement joins TRBV24-1 to TRBJ1-5, with TRBD1 matching over 8 bases. The CDR3 sequence: CATSDGQGRPNQPQHF. CDR3 DNA sequence: TGTGCCACCAGTGACGGACAGGGTAGGCCCAATCAGCCCCAGCATTTT.